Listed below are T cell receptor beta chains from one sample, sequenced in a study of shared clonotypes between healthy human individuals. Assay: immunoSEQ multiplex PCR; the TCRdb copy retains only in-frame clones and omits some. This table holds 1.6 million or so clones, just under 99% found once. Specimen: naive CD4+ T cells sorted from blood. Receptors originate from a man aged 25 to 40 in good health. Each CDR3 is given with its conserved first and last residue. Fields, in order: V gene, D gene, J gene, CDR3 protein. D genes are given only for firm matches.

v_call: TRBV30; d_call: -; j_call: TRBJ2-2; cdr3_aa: CAWSAPLAEVDTGELFF
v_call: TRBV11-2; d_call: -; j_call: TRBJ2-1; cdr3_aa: CASSDGRHNEQFF
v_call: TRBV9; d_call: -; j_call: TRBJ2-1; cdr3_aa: CASSRGIDNEQFF
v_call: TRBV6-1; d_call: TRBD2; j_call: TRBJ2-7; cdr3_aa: CASSGGTSEYEQYF
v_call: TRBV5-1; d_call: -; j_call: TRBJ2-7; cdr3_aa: CASSLSPDYYEQYF
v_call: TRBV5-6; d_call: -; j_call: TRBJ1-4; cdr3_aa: CASSTNRGGNEKLFF
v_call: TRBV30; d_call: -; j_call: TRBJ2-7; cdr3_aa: CAWSVHRDWTYEQYF
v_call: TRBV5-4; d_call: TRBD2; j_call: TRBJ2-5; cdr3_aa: CASTTAGPRVAQYF
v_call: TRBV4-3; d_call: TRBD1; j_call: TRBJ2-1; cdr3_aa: CASSQTGGDEQFF
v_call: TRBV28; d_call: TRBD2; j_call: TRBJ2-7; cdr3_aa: CASSPGLADYEQYF
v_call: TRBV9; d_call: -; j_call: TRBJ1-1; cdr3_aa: CASSVGLMRVGNTEAFF
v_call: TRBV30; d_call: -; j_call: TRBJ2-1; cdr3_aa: CAWSQKGLDAVVSSYNEQFF
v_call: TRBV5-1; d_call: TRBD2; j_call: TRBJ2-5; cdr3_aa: CASSLVLAGQETQYF
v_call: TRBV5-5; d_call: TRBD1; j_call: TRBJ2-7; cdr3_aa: CASSPQGEKEQYF
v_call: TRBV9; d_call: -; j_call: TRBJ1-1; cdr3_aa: CASSFLQEGTEAFF
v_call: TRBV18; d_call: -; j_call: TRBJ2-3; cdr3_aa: CASYQTAGTDTQYF
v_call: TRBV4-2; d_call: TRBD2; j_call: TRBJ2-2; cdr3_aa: CASSLRGLVNTGELFF
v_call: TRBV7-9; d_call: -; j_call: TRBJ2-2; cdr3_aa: CASSLRVGSNTGELFF
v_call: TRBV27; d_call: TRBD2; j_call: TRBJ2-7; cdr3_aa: CASSLSILAASRGEQYF
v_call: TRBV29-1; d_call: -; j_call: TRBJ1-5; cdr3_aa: CSVVEPFSNQPQHF
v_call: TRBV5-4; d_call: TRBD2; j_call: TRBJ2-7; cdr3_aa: CASSLSTSGIFGEQYF
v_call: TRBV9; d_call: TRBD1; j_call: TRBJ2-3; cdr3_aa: CASSDRGPSTDTQYF
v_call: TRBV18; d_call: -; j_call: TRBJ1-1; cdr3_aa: CASSPKELFGSEAFF
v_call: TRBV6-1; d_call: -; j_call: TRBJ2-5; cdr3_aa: CASSFDQSYQYF
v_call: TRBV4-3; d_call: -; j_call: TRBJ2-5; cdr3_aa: CASSQNGGETQYF
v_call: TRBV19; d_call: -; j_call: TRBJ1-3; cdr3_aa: CASSRLGNTIYF
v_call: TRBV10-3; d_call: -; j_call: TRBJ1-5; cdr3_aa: CAISTPGAQAQHF
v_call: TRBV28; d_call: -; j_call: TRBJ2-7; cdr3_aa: CASSLQGRDEQYF
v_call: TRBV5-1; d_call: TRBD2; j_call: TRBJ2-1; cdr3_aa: CASSLDLAGAYNEQFF
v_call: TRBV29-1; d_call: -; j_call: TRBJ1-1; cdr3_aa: CSGEAWENTEAFF
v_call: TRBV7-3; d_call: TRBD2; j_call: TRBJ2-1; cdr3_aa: CASSQGLAGYNEQFF